Described below is a single TCR beta chain sequence and its context. Trimming cost V 5 bases and J 5 bases, with 14 bases left between them. Germline V gene sequence: CDR1 MNHEY, CDR2 SMNVEV (reference sequence). The CDR3 length is 14 residues. Clones were sequenced by immunoSEQ multiplex PCR, and TCRdb holds only the in-frame ones, with some missing. The data contain under 130,000 clones, around 89% of them seen just once; the ten biggest clones take up about 3.5%. These data come from a study of blood T cell repertoires in COVID-19. The wider study: From T cells, B-cell-depleted T cells, or PBMCs came the material, which was cDNA or gDNA.

The origin of this receptor is a woman aged 55-69 years with acute or convalescent COVID-19. This chain links TRBV27 with TRBJ2-3; D unclear. Sequencing was performed on peripheral blood. CDR3 sequence: CASSPVRLGDTQYF. In DNA form, the CDR3 reads TGTGCCAGCAGTCCCGTTCGACTTGGAGATACGCAGTATTTT.